The T cell receptor beta chain described here comes from a study of blood T cells in healthy people across ages. Then a second PCR, running about 6 to 12 cycles, was carried out with a sample-barcoded 5' primer and a J-beta primer mix. TCRdb recomputed calls from the 5' RACE reads with MiXCR, one row per CDR3 protein. The repertoire includes about 760,000 distinct CDR3 sequences, approximately 60% of them detected once, and 20% to 30% sits in the top ten. This CDR3 contains 14 residues. Germline V gene data show CDR1 as GTSNPN and CDR2 as SVGIG (reference sequence). Trimming took 1 base from V and 1 from J; bases not matched to a gene: 3. The people who gave samples were healthy Caucasians from Russia, aged roughly 6 to 95.

The genes are TRBV30 and TRBJ1-1; 7 bases line up with TRBD1. The clonotype comes from a man aged 40-49 years in good health. The sample was blood. CDR3: CAWSEGQPNTEAFF. Written as DNA, the CDR3 is TGTGCCTGGAGTGAGGGACAGCCGAACACTGAAGCTTTCTTT. Looking up the rest from reference TRBV30 and TRBJ1-1 gives the full variable domain: SQTIHQWPATLVQPVGSPLSLECTVEGTSNPNLYWYRQAAGRGLQLLFYSVGIGQISSEVPQNLSASRPQDRQFILSSKKLLLSDSGFYLCAWSEGQPNTEAFFGQGTRLTVV.